These 22 T cell receptor beta chains share one sample of origin, sequenced in a study of T cell responses to AZD1222 COVID-19 vaccine. Sequenced by immunoSEQ multiplex PCR; TCRdb stores in-frame clones only, minus some. In the table there are 150,000 or so clones, roughly 88% of which are singletons. Here the sequenced sample was peripheral blood, taken on day 0 of AZD1222 vaccination. Receptors originate from an adult in good health.

This rearrangement joins TRBV28 to TRBJ2-1; no definite D call. Trimming took 4 bases from V and 1 from J, leaving 8 bases between them. This CDR3 spans 14 amino acids. Germline V gene data show CDR1 as MDHEN and CDR2 as SYDVKM. CDR3 loop: CASSSGGSYNEQFF. DNA for the CDR3: TGTGCCAGCAGTTCGGGCGGATCCTACAATGAGCAGTTCTTC.

The V call is TRBV4-1, the J call TRBJ1-2; D is unclear. V lost 0 bases and J 5 bases, leaving 13 bases between the germline ends. Germline V CDR1 and CDR2: MGHRA, YSYEKL. The CDR3 covers 15 residues. This chain's CDR3 is CASSQDRRRPYGYTF. The CDR3 region has the DNA TGCGCCAGCAGCCAAGACAGGCGCCGCCCATATGGCTACACCTTC.

This chain uses TRBV10-3 with TRBJ2-1; D possibly corresponds to TRBD1 (6 bases). CDR3 length equals 15 residues. CDR1 and CDR2 (germline): ENHRY, SYGVKD. V was trimmed by 4 bases and J by 3 bases, leaving 13 bases between them. The CDR3 nucleotides are TGTGCCATCAGTGTCGAGAGACAGGTCTACAATGAGCAGTTCTTC. It codes for CAISVERQVYNEQFF.

This chain uses TRBV5-1 with TRBJ2-3; 8 bases align to TRBD1. Germline CDR1 SGHRS, CDR2 YFSETQ. The CDR3 has 15 amino acids. J lost 4 bases, V lost 2 bases, and 6 bases had no gene match. The chain's CDR3 is CASSFRTGLSDTQYF. As DNA, the CDR3 is TGCGCCAGCAGCTTCAGGACAGGGCTATCAGATACGCAGTATTTT.

The rearrangement joins TRBV13 to TRBJ1-2; no definite D call. The V gene's germline CDR1 is PRHDT and CDR2 FYEKMQ (reference sequence). The CDR3 sequence is 13 residues long. V lost 1 base and J lost 6, with 9 bases in between. This CDR3 is CASSLVTHDGYTF. The CDR3, as DNA: TGTGCCAGCAGCTTAGTTACGCATGATGGCTACACCTTC.

The chain uses TRBV3-1 (or the pseudogene TRBV3-2) and TRBJ1-1, with D perhaps TRBD1 (5 bases). This CDR3 region has 14 residues. The V and J ends lost 0 bases and 5 bases respectively, with 10 bases between them. CDR1 LGHDT and CDR2 YNNKEL come from the germline V gene (reference sequence). CDR3 sequence: CASSQDGGRTEAFF. CDR3 DNA sequence: TGTGCCAGCAGCCAAGATGGGGGGAGGACTGAAGCTTTCTTT.

The V call is TRBV11-2, the J call TRBJ2-7; D not resolved. This CDR3 region has 12 residues. Deletions cut 1 base from V and 5 bases from J, with 6 bases between. CDR1 and CDR2 (germline): SGHAT, FQNNGV. DNA for the CDR3: TGTGCCAGCAGCTTAGGCCGGGACGAGCAGTACTTC. As protein: CASSLGRDEQYF.

The rearrangement joins TRBV11-2 to TRBJ2-3; 8 nucleotides agree with TRBD2. This CDR3 comprises 15 residues. The V gene's germline CDR1 is SGHAT and CDR2 FQNNGV. V was clipped by 2 bases and J by 5 bases; unmatched bases: 6. The CDR3 spells CASSLPRLAIDTQYF. Written as DNA, the CDR3 is TGTGCCAGCAGCTTACCTCGACTAGCGATAGATACGCAGTATTTT.

This clone appeared once. The gene calls are TRBV12-2 and TRBJ2-3. TRBV12-2 is a listed pseudogene. This CDR3 contains 18 residues. The CDR3 spells CASRLNTSLPLGTDTQYF. The CDR3 nucleotides are TGTGCAAGTCGCTTAAATACGTCCCTGCCTCTGGGGACAGATACGCAGTATTTT.

Notes on this clone: The junction departs from the called germline gene at one end, perhaps through a read error. Different DNA sequences within this sample yield the same CDR3. The J gene is TRBJ2-5, the V gene TRBV28; 13 bases agree with TRBD2. This CDR3 is built from 16 residues. The V gene's germline CDR1 is MDHEN and CDR2 SYDVKM. CDR3 amino acids: CASSFLTSGGAETQYF. The DNA for the CDR3 is TGCGCCAGCAGTTTCCTCACTAGCGGGGGGGCGGAGACCCAGTACTTC.

The rearrangement links TRBV4-1 to TRBJ1-5; TRBD1 might be the D (5 bases). This CDR3 region has 14 residues. The V end lost 1 base, the J end lost 8 bases, and 12 bases lay between the germline ends. Germline-derived CDR1 and CDR2 are MGHRA and YSYEKL. The DNA for the CDR3 is TGCGCCAGCAGCCAAGTGGGACCGATGGAGCCCCAGCATTTT. Translating gives CASSQVGPMEPQHF.

The DNA of the CDR3 is TGCGCCAGCAGCCAAACTAATCCCCCCCCCTACGAGCAGTACTTC. Amino acids: CASSQTNPPPYEQYF. The chain joins TRBV4-1 to TRBJ2-7; no reliable D call. Looked up from germline, CDR1 is MGHRA and CDR2 is YSYEKL. V lost 2 bases to trimming and J lost 2 bases, with 13 bases between them. The CDR3 covers 15 residues.

This clone was seen just once. The chain uses TRBV12-3 or TRBV12-4 and TRBJ2-3; perhaps TRBD2 as D (5 bases). The CDR3 length is 11 residues. V shed 5 bases and J shed 11 bases, with 11 bases lying between them. The CDR3 spells CASSPDFWQYF. The CDR3 nucleotides are TGTGCCAGCAGTCCGGACTTTTGGCAGTATTTT.

The V and J genes are TRBV27 and TRBJ1-5; TRBD1 might be the D (5 bases). The germline V gene encodes CDR1 MNHEY and CDR2 SMNVEV (reference sequence). The ends were cut back, 7 bases at V and 2 bases at J, with 12 bases in the middle. CDR3 length equals 14 residues. The CDR3 spells CASNMQGGNQPQHF. DNA for the CDR3: TGTGCCAGCAATATGCAGGGAGGCAATCAGCCCCAGCATTTT.

The V gene is TRBV5-4, the J gene TRBJ1-5, with D maybe TRBD1 (5 bases). Looked up from germline, CDR1 is SGHNT and CDR2 is YYREEE (reference sequence). The V end was cut by 3 bases, the J end by 3 bases, with 19 bases between. This CDR3 is built from 17 residues. The CDR3 DNA reads as TGTGCCAGCAGCTCGGGGCCGGGAGCCAGCACCAATCAGCCCCAGCATTTT. Protein sequence: CASSSGPGASTNQPQHF.

The chain uses TRBV2 and TRBJ2-7; D is perhaps TRBD1 or TRBD2 (5 bases each). Per the germline V gene, CDR1 is SNHLY and CDR2 is FYNNEI. The CDR3 runs 14 residues. Trimming shortened V by 1 base and J by 4 bases, and 11 bases separated the two germline ends. The CDR3 DNA sequence: TGTGCCAGCAGTGAAGGGCCGGGACCATACGAGCAGTACTTC. Translated, it gives CASSEGPGPYEQYF. Complete variable domain (other parts from reference TRBV2 and TRBJ2-7): EPEVTQTPSHQVTQMGQEVILRCVPISNHLYFYWYRQILGQKVEFLVSFYNNEISEKSEIFDDQFSVERPDGSNFTLKIRSTKLEDSAMYFCASSEGPGPYEQYFGPGTRLTVT.

This clone has only one observation. CDR3 bases: TGTGCCAGCAGTTATACGACAGCGGTCTCTGGAAACACCATATATTTT. This encodes CASSYTTAVSGNTIYF. V and J are TRBV2 and TRBJ1-3; D is possibly TRBD1 (5 bases). Germline CDR1 SNHLY, CDR2 FYNNEI. The V end lost 5 bases, the J end lost 0 bases, and 14 bases lay between the germline ends. This CDR3 has 16 residues. The entire variable domain, with the rest obtained from reference TRBV2 and TRBJ1-3, is as follows: EPEVTQTPSHQVTQMGQEVILRCVPISNHLYFYWYRQILGQKVEFLVSFYNNEISEKSEIFDDQFSVERPDGSNFTLKIRSTKLEDSAMYFCASSYTTAVSGNTIYFGEGSWLTVV.

The chain uses TRBV11-2 and TRBJ2-3, with TRBD1 matching over 8 bases. The ends lost 0 bases at V and 5 bases at J; junction bases unmatched: 4. This CDR3 has 15 residues. CDR1 and CDR2 (germline): SGHAT, FQNNGV. The CDR3 sequence is CASSLDQGAIDTQYF. In DNA, the CDR3 is TGTGCCAGCAGCTTAGACCAGGGGGCAATAGATACGCAGTATTTT. Filled out from reference TRBV11-2 and TRBJ2-3, the complete variable domain reads EAGVAQSPRYKIIEKRQSVAFWCNPISGHATLYWYQQILGQGPKLLIQFQNNGVVDDSQLPKDRFSAERLKGVDSTLKIQPAKLEDSAVYLCASSLDQGAIDTQYFGPGTRLTVL.

The gene calls are TRBV15 and TRBJ2-2, with 9 positions matching TRBD2. The CDR3 loop spans 16 amino acids. The trim removed 3 bases at V and 6 bases at J, leaving 8 bases unmatched. Germline CDR1 is LNHNV and CDR2 is YYDKDF (reference sequence). The chain's CDR3 is CATSRRSGRGAGELFF. CDR3 DNA: TGTGCCACCAGCAGGCGTAGCGGGAGAGGCGCCGGGGAGCTGTTTTTT.

This clone was seen only a few times. The V gene is TRBV19, the J gene TRBJ2-2, with 8 nucleotides matching TRBD1. Germline V gene lookup returns CDR1 LNHDA and CDR2 SQIVND (reference sequence). The ends lost 6 bases at V and 3 bases at J; junction bases unmatched: 6. The CDR3 sequence is 15 residues long. The chain's CDR3 is CASRSGQVDTGELFF. The CDR3 bases are TGTGCCAGTAGGTCGGGACAGGTGGACACCGGGGAGCTGTTTTTT.

The chain joins TRBV4-1 to TRBJ1-6; TRBD1 might be the D (5 bases). With 0 bases removed from V and 6 bases from J, the gap between germline ends came to 12 bases. CDR3 length equals 16 residues. Per the germline V gene, CDR1 is MGHRA and CDR2 is YSYEKL. The CDR3: CASSQEGTGTNSPLHF. CDR3 DNA: TGCGCCAGCAGCCAAGAGGGGACCGGGACTAATTCACCCCTCCACTTT.

This chain links TRBV19 with TRBJ1-3, with D hard to call. The CDR3 loop spans 12 amino acids. In germline, CDR1 is LNHDA, CDR2 SQIVND (reference sequence). V lost 5 bases to trimming and J lost 2 bases, with 4 bases between them. CDR3 DNA sequence: TGTGCCAGTAGTGAGGCTGGAAACACCATATATTTT. It translates to CASSEAGNTIYF.